These 12 T cell receptor beta chains were sequenced from one sample in a study of blood T cell repertoires in COVID-19 (dated by TCRdb to the early 2020s). Libraries were made using the immunoSEQ multiplex PCR assay. TCRdb took over this immuneACCESS table, retaining in-frame rearrangements with V and J assigned. Such tables are incomplete; in checked studies, under half of the missing clones stem from an unresolved V gene, and the remainder is unexplained. Counted in this sample were 85,000 to 100,000 clones; 80% to 90% of them appeared once. The ten largest account for less than 8.5% of the sample. The specimen sequenced was peripheral blood. These TCRs come from a man in his 60s with acute or convalescent COVID-19.

This chain joins TRBV18 and TRBJ2-6, with 9 nucleotides matching TRBD1. Unmatched junction bases numbered 4, after V lost 5 bases and J lost 2 bases. The CDR3 contains 16 residues. Germline CDR1 KGHSH, CDR2 LQKENI. The CDR3 reads CASSIRQGAGANVLTF. CDR3 in DNA: TGTGCCAGCTCAATAAGACAGGGGGCTGGGGCCAACGTCCTGACTTTC.

This chain uses TRBV24-1 with TRBJ2-3, with 7 bases that match TRBD2. The germline CDR1 and CDR2 sequences are KGHDR and SFDVKD. V trimming: 4 bases; J trimming: 4 bases; junction bases outside the gene matches: 10. CDR3 length equals 16 residues. CDR3 residues: CATSDPRLAEADTQYF. The CDR3 DNA reads as TGTGCCACCAGTGACCCCCGACTAGCCGAGGCAGATACGCAGTATTTT.

This chain connects TRBV13 to TRBJ1-1, with D uncertain. This CDR3 contains 12 residues. Germline V gene sequence: CDR1 PRHDT, CDR2 FYEKMQ (reference sequence). V shed 3 bases and J shed 4 bases, with 6 bases lying between them. CDR3 amino acids: CASSLRITEAFF. CDR3 nucleotides: TGTGCCAGCAGCTTGCGTATCACTGAAGCTTTCTTT.

This clone appeared a few times. The chain couples TRBV7-2 to TRBJ2-4, with 7 bases identical to TRBD2. V dropped 1 base and J dropped 3; count of bases not matched to a gene: 15. Looked up from germline, CDR1 is SGHTA and CDR2 is FQGNSA. This CDR3 is built from 19 residues. The CDR3 DNA is TGTGCCAGCAGCTTAGGCTCGTTGCGGGGGTCGCCGGGCAAAAACATTCAGTACTTC. As protein: CASSLGSLRGSPGKNIQYF.

The chain joins TRBV27 to TRBJ2-7; TRBD2 might be the D (5 bases). In germline, CDR1 is MNHEY, CDR2 SMNVEV (reference sequence). The CDR3 runs 12 residues. Trimming shortened V by 8 bases and J by 0 bases, and 8 bases separated the two germline ends. Here the CDR3 reads CASFGSSYEQYF. In nucleotides, the CDR3 is TGTGCCAGCTTTGGGAGCTCCTACGAGCAGTACTTC.

This clone was recorded once. This specimen includes other DNA sequences encoding the same CDR3. J is TRBJ2-1 and V is TRBV11-2; no firm D call. Germline assignment: CDR1 SGHAT and CDR2 FQNNGV. This CDR3 contains 12 residues. V was cut by 5 bases and J by 5 bases, with 7 bases left in between. CDR3 sequence (DNA): TGTGCCAGCAGCCTGAACAACAATGAGCAGTTCTTC. Protein product: CASSLNNNEQFF.

The chain joins TRBV6-1 to TRBJ1-1; 7 nucleotides match TRBD1. The CDR3 runs to 16 residues. Germline V lookup: CDR1 MNHNS, CDR2 SASEGT. V lost 3 bases, J lost 5 bases, and 12 bases stayed unmatched. This chain's CDR3 is CASSDYPVGGYTEAFF. The CDR3 DNA is TGTGCCAGCAGTGATTATCCGGTAGGGGGCTATACTGAAGCTTTCTTT.

The chain has TRBV4-3 and TRBJ1-4; D uncertain. CDR3 size: 15 residues. V lost 4 bases to trimming and J lost 2 bases, with 11 bases between them. The germline V gene has CDR1 LGHNA and CDR2 YSLEER. The CDR3 bases are TGCGCCAGCAGCCGACGACAAGACACTAATGAAAAACTGTTTTTT. Its translation: CASSRRQDTNEKLFF.

Here the CDR3 reads CASSSGTSGRGNEQYF. CDR3 bases: TGTGCCAGCAGCTCCGGGACTAGCGGGAGAGGCAACGAGCAGTACTTC. The chain uses TRBV5-4 and TRBJ2-7, with 14 nucleotides matching TRBD2. V was pared by 3 bases and J by 5 bases, with 7 bases of the junction left unmatched. CDR3 length equals 16 residues. Germline loops: CDR1 SGHNT, CDR2 YYREEE (reference sequence).

The chain has TRBV28 and TRBJ1-5, with a tentative D call TRBD1 (6 bases). The germline CDR1 and CDR2 sequences are MDHEN and SYDVKM. The length of the CDR3 is 16 residues. V was shortened by 5 bases and J by 0 bases, with 14 bases between the two germline ends. Written as DNA, the CDR3 is TGTGCCAGCAGTGGCTGGACAGTCAATAGCAATCAGCCCCAGCATTTT. Protein: CASSGWTVNSNQPQHF. Full variable domain (missing parts from reference TRBV28 and TRBJ1-5): DVKVTQSSRYLVKRTGEKVFLECVQDMDHENMFWYRQDPGLGLRLIYFSYDVKMKEKGDIPEGYSVSREKKERFSLILESASTNQTSMYLCASSGWTVNSNQPQHFGDGTRLSIL.

This chain links TRBV6-5 with TRBJ2-5; 7 nucleotides line up with TRBD1. Germline trimming cut 0 bases from V and 5 bases from J; bases unmatched to any gene: 6. The germline V gene has CDR1 MNHEY and CDR2 SVGAGI. The CDR3 contains 15 residues. The CDR3 bases are TGTGCCAGCAGTTACTCGACAGGGACGTACGAGACCCAGTACTTC. Translating it yields CASSYSTGTYETQYF.

This clone turned up a few times. V gene TRBV18 combines with J gene TRBJ1-1, with D perhaps matching TRBD1 (5 bases). CDR1 KGHSH and CDR2 LQKENI come from the germline V gene. The CDR3 totals 15 residues. Deletions cut 0 bases from V and 6 bases from J, with 14 bases between. CDR3 DNA sequence: TGTGCCAGCTCACCACCAGTCAGTCGGGGGGCTGAAGCTTTCTTT. This codes for CASSPPVSRGAEAFF.